This passage covers 26 T cell receptor beta chains from one sample sequenced in a study of cytomegalovirus exposure and HLA in healthy donors. TCRdb's table, derived via immunoSEQ multiplex PCR, lists solely in-frame clones and lacks some. Of about 240,000 clones in the sample, approximately 86% were seen once. The sample consisted of PBMCs. The receptors derive from a woman between 25 and 40 years old in good health and CMV-seropositive.

The rearrangement links TRBV5-1 to TRBJ1-1; D is unclear. V dropped 6 bases and J dropped 5 bases, with 17 bases sitting between them. The CDR3 loop spans 14 amino acids. Germline-derived CDR1 and CDR2 are SGHRS and YFSETQ. The CDR3 DNA is TGCGCCAGCAAATGGGGAGGGAGTGATACTGAAGCTTTCTTT. The encoded protein is CASKWGGSDTEAFF.

This chain uses TRBV9 with TRBJ1-2; D ambiguous. Germline V gene lookup returns CDR1 SGDLS and CDR2 YYNGEE. The CDR3 contains 15 residues. V lost 1 base, J lost 0 bases, and 10 bases lay in between. Written as DNA, the CDR3 is TGTGCCAGCAGCGTAACAGCAACAGCTAACTATGGCTACACCTTC. Its translation: CASSVTATANYGYTF.

The rearrangement links TRBV19 to TRBJ2-2, with D hard to call. Trimming removed 3 bases from V and 2 bases from J, with 10 bases in between. The CDR3 runs 15 residues. Germline lookup yields CDR1 LNHDA and CDR2 SQIVND (reference sequence). The CDR3 bases are TGTGCCAGTAGTATTCAAGCGACCAACACCGGGGAGCTGTTTTTT. Residues: CASSIQATNTGELFF.

V is TRBV13 and J is TRBJ1-1, with TRBD1 as a possible D gene (5 bases). Trimming took 5 bases from V and 4 from J, leaving 11 bases between them. The CDR3 contains 13 residues. Germline V gene data show CDR1 as PRHDT and CDR2 as FYEKMQ (reference sequence). CDR3 DNA: TGTGCCAGCAGCCCGTACGGGGGCACTGAAGCTTTCTTT. Translated, it gives CASSPYGGTEAFF.

This rearrangement joins TRBV29-1 to TRBJ2-5, with unresolved D. The CDR3 is 13 residues long. Per the germline V gene, CDR1 is SQVTM and CDR2 is ANQGSEA. V was pared by 4 bases and J by 4 bases, with 13 bases between. CDR3 in DNA: TGCAGCGTTGCCTTAAGGAGTTCAGAGACCCAGTACTTC. It is translated as CSVALRSSETQYF.

The J gene is TRBJ2-1, the V gene TRBV27; D may be TRBD2 (6 bases). From germline, CDR1 is MNHEY and CDR2 SMNVEV (reference sequence). V dropped 5 bases and J dropped 0 bases, with 20 bases sitting between them. CDR3 length equals 18 residues. The CDR3 is CASSTDLWGVGSYNEQFF. CDR3 nucleotide sequence: TGTGCCAGCAGTACGGATCTCTGGGGGGTCGGCTCCTACAATGAGCAGTTCTTC.

The chain has TRBV7-9 and TRBJ2-5; D is undetermined. V was trimmed by 1 base and J by 2 bases, leaving 11 bases between them. The CDR3 runs 15 residues. Germline assignment: CDR1 SEHNR and CDR2 FQNEAQ (reference sequence). CDR3 nucleotides: TGTGCCAGCAGCTTAGGCTATCAACAGCAAGAGACCCAGTACTTC. This sequence encodes CASSLGYQQQETQYF.

This clone appeared many times. CDR3: CASSELAGGPDTQYF. The CDR3, as DNA: TGTGCCAGCAGTGAACTAGCGGGAGGGCCAGATACGCAGTATTTT. The chain recombines TRBV6-1 with TRBJ2-3, with 12 bases that match TRBD2. V dropped 2 bases and J dropped 4; count of bases not matched to a gene: 1. This CDR3 region has 15 residues. Germline V CDR1 and CDR2: MNHNS, SASEGT.

The chain combines TRBV28 with TRBJ1-5; maybe TRBD1 (6 bases). Germline V gene lookup returns CDR1 MDHEN and CDR2 SYDVKM. CDR3 length equals 16 residues. The V gene lost 5 bases and the J gene lost 3 bases, with 17 bases spanning the gap. The CDR3 DNA follows: TGTGCCAGCAGTCTTTCCCGGGGGGCTACCAATCAGCCCCAGCATTTT. The encoded protein is CASSLSRGATNQPQHF.

This clone was seen more than once but under ten times. The genes are TRBV7-9 and TRBJ1-2; weak D call: TRBD1 (6 bases). V lost 4 bases, J lost 6 bases, and 6 bases lay in between. The CDR3 spans 11 residues. The germline V gene has CDR1 SEHNR and CDR2 FQNEAQ (reference sequence). CDR3 bases: TGTGCCAGCAGCTGGACAGATGGCTACACCTTC. Encoded protein: CASSWTDGYTF.

This chain joins TRBV4-1 and TRBJ1-2; D call uncertain. The CDR3 has 16 amino acids. CDR1 and CDR2 from the germline V gene are MGHRA and YSYEKL. V was cut by 8 bases and J by 2 bases, with 21 bases left in between. The CDR3 region has the DNA TGCGCCAGCCGCGACCGTTTGGTCGGAGGGAACTATGGCTACACCTTC. It translates to CASRDRLVGGNYGYTF.

The J gene is TRBJ2-7, the V gene TRBV4-2, with no clear D. V was trimmed by 0 bases and J by 3 bases, leaving 12 bases between them. This CDR3 spans 15 amino acids. CDR1 LGHNA and CDR2 YNFKEQ come from the germline V gene. Written as DNA, the CDR3 is TGTGCCAGCAGCCAAGATGGGCAGGAAATCTACGAGCAGTACTTC. Protein sequence: CASSQDGQEIYEQYF.

This rearrangement joins TRBV18 to TRBJ1-1, with 7 bases identical to TRBD1. V gave up 2 bases and J gave up 4 bases; unmatched junction bases: 10. The CDR3 consists of 16 residues. CDR1 and CDR2 from the germline V gene are KGHSH and LQKENI. The CDR3 loop reads CASSPTDRPGGTEAFF. In DNA form, the CDR3 reads TGTGCCAGCTCACCAACGGACAGGCCAGGGGGCACTGAAGCTTTCTTT.

The genes are TRBV30 and TRBJ1-2; 7 positions match TRBD1. From germline, CDR1 is GTSNPN and CDR2 SVGIG (reference sequence). This CDR3 spans 12 amino acids. J gave up 7 bases and V 2 bases, and 4 bases lay outside the gene matches. CDR3 DNA sequence: TGTGCCTGGAGTAAACAGGGGCTTGGCTACACCTTC. It encodes CAWSKQGLGYTF.

This chain joins TRBV19 and TRBJ2-6; TRBD1 is a possible D gene (6 bases). The V gene's germline CDR1 is LNHDA and CDR2 SQIVND (reference sequence). The CDR3 runs 17 residues. Deletions cut 3 bases from V and 4 bases from J, with 16 bases between. CDR3 sequence reads: CASSIGDRRRGANVLTF. The CDR3 DNA is TGTGCCAGTAGTATTGGTGACAGGCGGCGCGGGGCCAACGTCCTGACTTTC.

This clone has just one count. The chain is built from TRBV18 and TRBJ2-2; TRBD2 agrees at 9 bases. This CDR3 is built from 15 residues. Unmatched junction bases numbered 1, after V lost 1 base and J lost 4 bases. CDR1 is KGHSH, CDR2 LQKENI, per germline. The DNA for the CDR3 is TGTGCCAGCTCACCACAACTAGCGGGCACCGGGGAGCTGTTTTTT. Its translation is CASSPQLAGTGELFF.

V usage is TRBV25-1 and J usage is TRBJ1-4, with D perhaps matching TRBD1 (6 bases). Germline values: CDR1 MGHDK, CDR2 SYGVNS. V was clipped by 1 base and J by 3 bases, with 9 bases between them. The CDR3 sequence is 15 residues long. CDR3 amino acids: CASSESGTPNEKLFF. CDR3 sequence (DNA): TGTGCCAGCAGTGAATCGGGGACACCTAATGAAAAACTGTTTTTT.

V and J are TRBV5-1 and TRBJ2-5; weak D call: TRBD1 (6 bases). Germline assignment: CDR1 SGHRS and CDR2 YFSETQ. The V and J ends lost 4 bases and 4 bases respectively, with 11 bases between them. This CDR3 region has 13 residues. The CDR3 DNA follows: TGCGCCAGCAGCAACAGGGTTTCAGAGACCCAGTACTTC. Protein product: CASSNRVSETQYF. Looking up the rest from reference TRBV5-1 and TRBJ2-5 gives the full variable domain: KAGVTQTPRYLIKTRGQQVTLSCSPISGHRSVSWYQQTPGQGLQFLFEYFSETQRNKGNFPGRFSGRQFSNSRSEMNVSTLELGDSALYLCASSNRVSETQYFGPGTRLLVL.

A note on this clone: The germline gene is not matched at one end of the junction; a read error may be the cause. The chain recombines TRBV5-1 with TRBJ2-7; 8 bases line up with TRBD1. The CDR3 consists of 14 residues. The germline V gene encodes CDR1 SGHRS and CDR2 YFSETQ. The CDR3 sequence is CASRLDRVPYEQYF. CDR3 DNA sequence: TGCGCCAGCAGGTTGGACAGGGTCCCCTACGAGCAGTACTTC.

The V call is TRBV28, the J call TRBJ1-2, with no clear D. V was pared by 8 bases and J by 0 bases, with 4 bases between. Germline V gene data show CDR1 as MDHEN and CDR2 as SYDVKM. CDR3 length equals 11 residues. The CDR3 is CASCANYGYTF. The CDR3 DNA is TGTGCCAGCTGCGCTAACTATGGCTACACCTTC.

The chain links TRBV19 to TRBJ1-4, with D uncertain. Germline V gene sequence: CDR1 LNHDA, CDR2 SQIVND (reference sequence). The V gene lost 8 bases and the J gene lost 8 bases, with 9 bases spanning the gap. CDR3 length equals 11 residues. The CDR3 bases are TGTGCCAGTTCAACTACCGAAAAACTGTTTTTT. Amino acids: CASSTTEKLFF.

The chain employs TRBV5-6 and TRBJ1-2; D not certain. V lost 0 bases to trimming and J lost 8 bases, with 8 bases between them. The CDR3 is 12 amino acids. Germline CDR1 and CDR2: SGHDT and YYEEEE. The CDR3 reads CASSLGLQGYTF. The CDR3 DNA is TGTGCCAGCAGCTTGGGGTTACAAGGCTACACCTTC.

The chain recombines TRBV29-1 with TRBJ1-1; 8 bases line up with TRBD1. Trimming took 4 bases from V and 0 from J; bases not matched to a gene: 7. Germline values: CDR1 SQVTM, CDR2 ANQGSEA. This CDR3 is built from 15 residues. Here the CDR3 DNA reads TGCAGCGTTGTTAGGACAGGGACCCTGAACACTGAAGCTTTCTTT. It translates to CSVVRTGTLNTEAFF.

The chain has TRBV5-1 and TRBJ2-7; TRBD1 is a possible D gene (5 bases). Per the germline V gene, CDR1 is SGHRS and CDR2 is YFSETQ. The V end lost 3 bases, the J end lost 4 bases, and 8 bases lay between the germline ends. This CDR3 region has 12 residues. The chain's CDR3 is CASSSDRYEQYF. The CDR3 DNA is TGCGCCAGCAGCTCTGACAGATACGAGCAGTACTTC. Filled out from reference TRBV5-1 and TRBJ2-7, the complete variable domain reads KAGVTQTPRYLIKTRGQQVTLSCSPISGHRSVSWYQQTPGQGLQFLFEYFSETQRNKGNFPGRFSGRQFSNSRSEMNVSTLELGDSALYLCASSSDRYEQYFGPGTRLTVT.

This clone was detected a few times. V and J are TRBV5-1 and TRBJ1-2, with D perhaps TRBD1 (5 bases). Trimming shortened V by 0 bases and J by 4 bases, and 10 bases separated the two germline ends. Looked up from germline, CDR1 is SGHRS and CDR2 is YFSETQ. This CDR3 is built from 14 residues. The CDR3 DNA reads as TGCGCCAGCAGCTTGGGGGGCAGCACCTATGGCTACACCTTC. Translating it yields CASSLGGSTYGYTF.

V gene TRBV25-1 combines with J gene TRBJ2-2, with D unclear. Trimming took off 1 base at V and 0 bases at J, with 6 bases between the two ends. The CDR3 is made up of 15 amino acids. CDR1 is MGHDK, CDR2 SYGVNS, per germline. The CDR3 DNA reads TGTGCCAGCAGTGAATTCCTAGCGAACACCGGGGAGCTGTTTTTT. Amino acids: CASSEFLANTGELFF.